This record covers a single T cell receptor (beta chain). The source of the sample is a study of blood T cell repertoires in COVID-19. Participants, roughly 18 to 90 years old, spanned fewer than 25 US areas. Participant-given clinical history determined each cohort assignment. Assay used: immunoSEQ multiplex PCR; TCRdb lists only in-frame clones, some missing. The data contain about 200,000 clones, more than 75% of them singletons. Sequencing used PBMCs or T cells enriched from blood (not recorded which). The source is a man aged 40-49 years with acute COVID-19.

The CDR3 loop reads CASSLGGLGGSPLHF. CDR3 in DNA: TGCGCCAGCAGCTTGGGAGGCTTGGGCGGGTCACCCCTCCACTTT. The chain recombines TRBV5-1 with TRBJ1-6, with D uncertain. The CDR3 has 15 amino acids. V lost 0 bases and J lost 10, with 14 bases in between. Germline lookup yields CDR1 SGHRS and CDR2 YFSETQ.